This section outlines one T cell receptor (beta chain) sequence together with its context. The antigen is undetermined. These data are taken from a study of CD8+ T cells in alopecia areata. The wider study: It was oral tofacitinib, at 5 to 10 mg twice daily, that treated patients received.

It was from alopecia areata patients that lesional scalp punch biopsies and peripheral blood were collected. Investigators sorted PBMCs to obtain both CD4+ and CD8+ T cells. Study results and caveats: It was lesional scalp, especially alopecia totalis/universalis, that showed higher clonality than normal scalp.

Germline CDR1 and CDR2: SGDLS and YYNGEE. The CDR3 loop spans 15 amino acids. With 0 bases clipped from V and 4 bases from J, the junction kept 5 bases outside the gene matches. The sequencing template was cDNA reverse transcribed from extracted RNA. Libraries were prepared by immunoSEQ multiplex PCR; TCRdb keeps only in-frame clonotypes and omits some of them. Here the sample spans 200,000 or so clones, about 53% being singletons. This clonotype originated in a human donor with alopecia areata. The chain recombines TRBV9 with TRBJ2-3; TRBD1 agrees at 7 bases. Sequencing used CD4+ T cells sorted from blood, obtained at week 0. The CDR3 here is CASSVGGGWADTQYF. DNA of the CDR3: TGTGCCAGCAGCGTAGGAGGGGGCTGGGCAGATACGCAGTATTTT.